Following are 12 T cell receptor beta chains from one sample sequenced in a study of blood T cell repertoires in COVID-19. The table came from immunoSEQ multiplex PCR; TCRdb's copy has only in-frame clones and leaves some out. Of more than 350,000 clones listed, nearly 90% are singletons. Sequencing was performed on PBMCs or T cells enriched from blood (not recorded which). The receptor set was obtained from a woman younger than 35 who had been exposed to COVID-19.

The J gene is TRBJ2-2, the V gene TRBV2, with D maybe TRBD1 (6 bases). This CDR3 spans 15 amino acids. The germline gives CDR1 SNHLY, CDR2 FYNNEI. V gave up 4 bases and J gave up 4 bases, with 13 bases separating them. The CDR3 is CASSGLTGSTGELFF. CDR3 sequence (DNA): TGTGCCAGCAGTGGGCTCACAGGGTCCACCGGGGAGCTGTTTTTT. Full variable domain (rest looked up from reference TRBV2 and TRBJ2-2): EPEVTQTPSHQVTQMGQEVILRCVPISNHLYFYWYRQILGQKVEFLVSFYNNEISEKSEIFDDQFSVERPDGSNFTLKIRSTKLEDSAMYFCASSGLTGSTGELFFGEGSRLTVL.

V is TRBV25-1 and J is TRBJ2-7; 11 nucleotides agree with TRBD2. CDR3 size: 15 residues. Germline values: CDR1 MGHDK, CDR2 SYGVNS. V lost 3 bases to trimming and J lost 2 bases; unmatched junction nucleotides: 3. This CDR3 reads CASSDSGGGAYEQYF. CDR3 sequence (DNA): TGTGCCAGCAGTGATAGCGGGGGGGGAGCCTACGAGCAGTACTTC.

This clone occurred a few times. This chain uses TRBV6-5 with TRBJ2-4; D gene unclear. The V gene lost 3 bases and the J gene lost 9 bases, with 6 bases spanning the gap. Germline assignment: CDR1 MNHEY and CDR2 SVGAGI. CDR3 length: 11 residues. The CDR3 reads CASSYTVIQYF. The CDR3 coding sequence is TGTGCCAGCAGTTATACGGTCATTCAGTACTTC.

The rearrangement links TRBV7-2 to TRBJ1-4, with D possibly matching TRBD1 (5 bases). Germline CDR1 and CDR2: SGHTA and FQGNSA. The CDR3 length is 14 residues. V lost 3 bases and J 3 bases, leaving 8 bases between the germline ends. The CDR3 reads CASSFPGSNEKLFF. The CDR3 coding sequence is TGTGCCAGCAGCTTCCCAGGGTCTAATGAAAAACTGTTTTTT. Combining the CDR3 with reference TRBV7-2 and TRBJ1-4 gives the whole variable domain GAGVSQSPSNKVTEKGKDVELRCDPISGHTALYWYRQSLGQGLEFLIYFQGNSAPDKSGLPSDRFSAERTGGSVSTLTIQRTQQEDSAVYLCASSFPGSNEKLFFGSGTQLSVL.

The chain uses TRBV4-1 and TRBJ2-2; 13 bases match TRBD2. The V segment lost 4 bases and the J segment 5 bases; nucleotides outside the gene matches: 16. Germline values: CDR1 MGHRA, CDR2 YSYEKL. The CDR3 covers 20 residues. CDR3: CASSLSGLAGEGSGTGELFF. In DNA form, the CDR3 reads TGCGCCAGCAGCCTAAGCGGACTAGCGGGAGAAGGTAGCGGGACCGGGGAGCTGTTTTTT.

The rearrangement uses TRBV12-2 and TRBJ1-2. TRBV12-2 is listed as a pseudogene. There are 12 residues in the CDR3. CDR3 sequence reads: CASRPHYYGYTF. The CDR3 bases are TGTGCAAGTCGCCCCCACTACTATGGCTACACCTTC.

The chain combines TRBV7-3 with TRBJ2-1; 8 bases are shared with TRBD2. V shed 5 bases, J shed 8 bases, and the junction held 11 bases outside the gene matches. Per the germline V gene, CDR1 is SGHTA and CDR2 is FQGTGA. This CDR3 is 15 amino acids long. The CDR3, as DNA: TGTGCCAGCAGCACGGGGACTAGGAATGGGCATGAGCAGTTCTTC. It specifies CASSTGTRNGHEQFF.

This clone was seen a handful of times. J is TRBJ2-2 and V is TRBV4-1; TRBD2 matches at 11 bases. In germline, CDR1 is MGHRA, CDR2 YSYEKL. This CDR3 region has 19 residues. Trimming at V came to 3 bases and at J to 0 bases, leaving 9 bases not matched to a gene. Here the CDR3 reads CASSQMILAGASNTGELFF. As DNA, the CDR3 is TGCGCCAGCAGCCAGATGATACTAGCGGGGGCCTCGAACACCGGGGAGCTGTTTTTT.

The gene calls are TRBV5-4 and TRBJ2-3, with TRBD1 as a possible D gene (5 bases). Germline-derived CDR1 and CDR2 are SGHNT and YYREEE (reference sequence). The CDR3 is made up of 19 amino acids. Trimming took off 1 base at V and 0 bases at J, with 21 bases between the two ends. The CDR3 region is CASSLPSSPGFSSTDTQYF. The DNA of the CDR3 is TGTGCCAGCAGCTTGCCATCCTCGCCAGGGTTCTCTAGCACAGATACGCAGTATTTT. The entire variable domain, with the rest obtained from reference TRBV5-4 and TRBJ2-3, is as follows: ETGVTQSPTHLIKTRGQQVTLRCSSQSGHNTVSWYQQALGQGPQFIFQYYREEENGRGNFPPRFSGLQFPNYSSELNVNALELDDSALYLCASSLPSSPGFSSTDTQYFGPGTRLTVL.

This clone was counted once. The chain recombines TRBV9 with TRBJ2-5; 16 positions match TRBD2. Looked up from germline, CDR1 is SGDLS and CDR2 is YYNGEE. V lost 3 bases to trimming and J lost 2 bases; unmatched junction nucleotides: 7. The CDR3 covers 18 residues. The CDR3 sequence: CASSAGLAGGTFQETQYF. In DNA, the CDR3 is TGTGCCAGCAGCGCGGGACTAGCGGGGGGGACGTTTCAAGAGACCCAGTACTTC.

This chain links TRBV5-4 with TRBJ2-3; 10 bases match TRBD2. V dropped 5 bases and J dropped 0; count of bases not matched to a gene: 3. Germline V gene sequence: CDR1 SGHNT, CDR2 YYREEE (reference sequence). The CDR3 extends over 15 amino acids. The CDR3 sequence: CASRSTSGSTDTQYF. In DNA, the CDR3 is TGTGCCAGCAGGTCGACTAGCGGGAGCACAGATACGCAGTATTTT.

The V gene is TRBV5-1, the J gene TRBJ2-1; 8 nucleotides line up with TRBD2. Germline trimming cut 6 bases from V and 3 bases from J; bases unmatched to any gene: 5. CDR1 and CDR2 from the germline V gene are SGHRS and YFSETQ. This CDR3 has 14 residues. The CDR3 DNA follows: TGCGCCAGCACCCTCGGGGGGGGCTACAATGAGCAGTTCTTC. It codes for CASTLGGGYNEQFF.